This is a list of T cell receptor beta chains from one sample in a study of T cell responses to AZD1222 COVID-19 vaccine. TCRdb's table, derived via immunoSEQ multiplex PCR, lists solely in-frame clones and lacks some. The sample lists 95,000 to 100,000 clones, over 75% occurring once. This specimen consisted of peripheral blood, obtained on day 0 of AZD1222 vaccination. These receptors all come from an adult in good health. Both conserved end residues are part of each CDR3. A D gene is named only where the DNA matches it firmly. Size is stated for part of the rows, as once, few or many counts, or as a class when the clone is expanded.

TRBV6-1,TRBJ1-2,-,-,TGTGCCAGCAGTGAAGAAATGGGGATCTATGGCTACACCTTC,CASSEEMGIYGYTF
TRBV5-1,TRBJ1-5,TRBD1,-,TGCGCCAGCAGCCTGACAGGGAACGAAGGTCAGCCCCAGCATTTT,CASSLTGNEGQPQHF
TRBV9,TRBJ2-7,TRBD1,-,TGTGCCAGCAGCGGGGGACAGGACCCGTCCTACGAGCAGTACTTC,CASSGGQDPSYEQYF
TRBV29-1,TRBJ2-3,TRBD2,few,TGCAGCGTTGACGGGGTCGGAGCGGGGACAGATACGCAGTATTTT,CSVDGVGAGTDTQYF
TRBV6-1,TRBJ1-2,-,-,TGTGCCAGCAGTGATGTCGTCGGCTATGGCTACACCTTC,CASSDVVGYGYTF
TRBV19,TRBJ2-2,-,-,TGTGCCAGTAGTAACCAGGGGAGGTTGGGAAACACCGGGGAGCTGTTTTTT,CASSNQGRLGNTGELFF
TRBV2,TRBJ2-7,TRBD2,-,TGTGCCAGCAGTGAAGGGACTAGCGGAACCTACGAGCAGTACTTC,CASSEGTSGTYEQYF
TRBV7-3,TRBJ2-1,TRBD2,-,TGTGCCAGCAGCGACGGGACTAGCGGATACAATGAGCAGTTCTTC,CASSDGTSGYNEQFF
TRBV11-1,TRBJ2-1,-,-,TGTGCCAGCAGGTACGCAAATAATGAGCAGTTCTTC,CASRYANNEQFF
TRBV5-1,TRBJ2-5,-,once,TGCGCCAGCAGCTTAAACCAAGAGACCCAGTACTTC,CASSLNQETQYF
TRBV29-1,TRBJ2-3,TRBD2,-,TGCAGCGTTGACGGACTAGCGGGAGGGGGTAGCGGCACAGATACGCAGTATTTT,CSVDGLAGGGSGTDTQYF
TRBV5-1,TRBJ2-4,TRBD1,once,TGCGCCAGCACCGGGACAGGGAAAAACATTCAGTACTTC,CASTGTGKNIQYF
TRBV7-8,TRBJ1-2,-,-,TGTGCCAGCAGCTTAGATGGGGGTGGCTACACCTTC,CASSLDGGGYTF
TRBV6-5,TRBJ1-3,-,-,TGTGCCAGCGAGGGTACAGACGGAAACACCATATATTTT,CASEGTDGNTIYF
TRBV5-8,TRBJ2-1,TRBD2,-,TGTGCCAGCAGCTTGGCCCGGACTAGCGGCCCCAATGAGCAGTTCTTC,CASSLARTSGPNEQFF
TRBV19,TRBJ1-2,TRBD1,few,TGTGCCAGTAGTCGGACAGGGGGCGACTATGGCTACACCTTC,CASSRTGGDYGYTF
TRBV9,TRBJ2-5,TRBD1,few,TGTGCCAGCAGCGTACTCGGGACAGCTAAAGAGACCCAGTACTTC,CASSVLGTAKETQYF
TRBV5-6,TRBJ1-1,-,few,TGTGCCAGCAGAATGGGGAGACTGGAAGCTTTCTTT,CASRMGRLEAFF
TRBV4-1,TRBJ2-2,-,-,TGCGCCAGCAGCCAAGTAGGGGCCGGGGAGCTGTTTTTT,CASSQVGAGELFF
TRBV9,TRBJ2-1,-,-,TGTGCCAGCAGCGTAGACAGATACTCCTACAATGAGCAGTTCTTC,CASSVDRYSYNEQFF
TRBV11-2,TRBJ2-7,TRBD1,-,TGTGCCAGCCGGGACAGGGTGTACGAGCAGTACTTC,CASRDRVYEQYF
TRBV2,TRBJ1-1,TRBD1,-,TGTGCCAGCAGCGAACCGACAGGGATGAACACTGAAGCTTTCTTT,CASSEPTGMNTEAFF
TRBV5-1,TRBJ2-7,TRBD1,-,TGCGCCAGCAGCCAGGGGACAGCGACACGCGAGCAGTACTTC,CASSQGTATREQYF
TRBV12-3/TRBV12-4,TRBJ2-7,-,-,TGTGCCAGCTTGGCAGATCCTTCCTACGAGCAGTACTTC,CASLADPSYEQYF